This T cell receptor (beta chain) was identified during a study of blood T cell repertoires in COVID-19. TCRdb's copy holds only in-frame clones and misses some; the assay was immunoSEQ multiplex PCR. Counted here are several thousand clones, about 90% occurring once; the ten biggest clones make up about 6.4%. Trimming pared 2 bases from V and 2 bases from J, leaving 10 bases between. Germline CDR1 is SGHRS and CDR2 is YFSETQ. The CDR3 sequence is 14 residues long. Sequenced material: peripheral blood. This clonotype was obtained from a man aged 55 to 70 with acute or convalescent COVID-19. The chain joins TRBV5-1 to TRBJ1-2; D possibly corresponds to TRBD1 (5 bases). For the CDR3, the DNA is TGCGCCAGCAGCTTAGGGCAGGGAAACTATGGCTACACCTTC. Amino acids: CASSLGQGNYGYTF.